The 9 T cell receptor beta chains below were found in one sample sequenced in a study of identical twins. TCRdb redid the calling of the 5' RACE reads with MiXCR, one entry per CDR3 protein. The sample records 520,000 or so distinct CDR3 sequences, 22% being singletons. This same sample was also taken into another study, of T cells expressing NK-cell markers.

The sequencing input was CD4+ T cells sorted from blood. These receptors originate from a woman between 18 and 29 years old in good health.

This clonotype was seen a single time. This chain joins TRBV6-1 and TRBJ1-1; D gene ambiguous. The CDR3 extends over 14 amino acids. The ends were cut back, 6 bases at V and 2 bases at J, with 13 bases in the middle. The V gene's germline CDR1 is MNHNS and CDR2 SASEGT. Written as DNA, the CDR3 is TGTGCCAGCAGGCAGATCTCCCTTAACACTGAAGCTTTCTTT. Amino acid sequence: CASRQISLNTEAFF.

This clonotype showed up just a few times. This chain links TRBV20-1 with TRBJ2-7, with 10 bases identical to TRBD1. J gave up 2 bases and V 2 bases, and 3 bases lay outside the gene matches. Germline assignment: CDR1 DFQATT and CDR2 SNEGSKA (reference sequence). This CDR3 contains 14 residues. This CDR3 is CSARPGTGAYEQYF. Here the CDR3 DNA reads TGCAGTGCTAGACCCGGGACAGGGGCCTACGAGCAGTACTTC.

The J gene is TRBJ1-3, the V gene TRBV9; D remains ambiguous. Trimming stripped 0 bases from V and 0 bases from J, with 7 bases between. The CDR3 extends over 15 amino acids. CDR1 SGDLS and CDR2 YYNGEE come from the germline V gene. The CDR3 loop is CASSVGLDSGNTIYF. CDR3 DNA: TGTGCCAGCAGCGTAGGGTTGGACTCTGGAAACACCATATATTTT.

This clonotype was picked up a small number of times. This rearrangement joins TRBV5-1 to TRBJ2-1; the D is unclear. The germline V gene encodes CDR1 SGHRS and CDR2 YFSETQ. V shed 2 bases and J shed 5 bases, with 11 bases lying between them. This CDR3 has 14 residues. The CDR3 loop is CASSFRLLHNEQFF. Here the CDR3 DNA reads TGCGCCAGCAGCTTTCGGTTGCTCCACAATGAGCAGTTCTTC. The full variable domain, its missing parts supplied by reference TRBV5-1 and TRBJ2-1, is KAGVTQTPRYLIKTRGQQVTLSCSPISGHRSVSWYQQTPGQGLQFLFEYFSETQRNKGNFPGRFSGRQFSNSRSEMNVSTLELGDSALYLCASSFRLLHNEQFFGPGTRLTVL.

V gene TRBV5-1 combines with J gene TRBJ1-1, with a weak D call TRBD1 (5 bases). The CDR3 is made up of 14 amino acids. Germline lookup yields CDR1 SGHRS and CDR2 YFSETQ. Trimming pared 4 bases from V and 6 bases from J, leaving 16 bases between. The CDR3 region is CASSGLAGLPEAFF. As DNA, the CDR3 is TGCGCCAGCAGCGGTTTAGCAGGGCTCCCTGAAGCTTTCTTT.

This clonotype was detected a few times. The chain links TRBV18 to TRBJ1-5; D uncertain. The CDR3 sequence is 14 residues long. The V gene's germline CDR1 is KGHSH and CDR2 LQKENI. V was shortened by 6 bases and J by 7 bases, with 16 bases between the two germline ends. For the CDR3, the DNA is TGTGCCAGCTCTCGGATAATGGGAGTGCAGCCCCAGCATTTT. Translating it yields CASSRIMGVQPQHF.

Here the CDR3 reads CSARAWLAGDHEQYF. The CDR3 bases are TGCAGTGCTAGAGCATGGCTAGCGGGAGATCACGAGCAGTACTTC. The chain uses TRBV20-1 and TRBJ2-7; 10 bases are a match to TRBD2. The CDR3 extends over 15 amino acids. V was clipped by 1 base and J by 5 bases; unmatched bases: 8. Germline CDR1 is DFQATT and CDR2 is SNEGSKA (reference sequence).

The chain links TRBV4-2 to TRBJ1-1; possibly TRBD1 for D (5 bases). The CDR3 runs to 15 residues. The germline V gene encodes CDR1 LGHNA and CDR2 YNFKEQ. Trimming pared 0 bases from V and 5 bases from J, leaving 13 bases between. Here the CDR3 reads CASSQDSGTRTEAFF. CDR3 DNA sequence: TGTGCCAGCAGCCAAGATAGCGGGACGAGGACTGAAGCTTTCTTT.

The chain has TRBV10-3 and TRBJ2-7; TRBD1 aligns across 10 bases. CDR1 ENHRY and CDR2 SYGVKD come from the germline V gene. V was pared by 6 bases and J by 3 bases, with 5 bases of the junction left unmatched. This CDR3 region has 14 residues. The CDR3 region is CAISQGQGNYEQYF. Written as DNA, the CDR3 is TGTGCCATCAGCCAGGGACAGGGGAACTACGAGCAGTACTTC.